The 8 T cell receptor beta chains below were found in one sample sequenced in a study of cytomegalovirus exposure and HLA in healthy donors. PCR used 60 Vbeta primers and 13 Jbeta primers. Only in-frame clones appear in the TCRdb table, and some are missing; sequencing was by immunoSEQ multiplex PCR. Its clone listing holds about 130,000 clones. The sample comprised PBMCs. These receptors were taken from a man younger than 35 in good health and CMV-seronegative.

This rearrangement joins TRBV9 to TRBJ1-1; D possibly corresponds to TRBD1 (6 bases). The CDR3 is 15 amino acids. Deletions cut 0 bases from V and 3 bases from J, with 12 bases between. Per the germline V gene, CDR1 is SGDLS and CDR2 is YYNGEE. The CDR3 nucleotides are TGTGCCAGCAGCGTAGTATCCAGGGGAGACACTGAAGCTTTCTTT. Its protein is CASSVVSRGDTEAFF.

The chain carries TRBV5-6 and TRBJ2-5, with TRBD1 as a possible D gene (7 bases). The CDR3 runs to 14 residues. CDR1 is SGHDT and CDR2 is YYEEEE in the germline V gene. The V end lost 2 bases, the J end lost 6 bases, and 14 bases lay between the germline ends. CDR3 sequence reads: CASSLGAGGQTQYF. As DNA, the CDR3 is TGTGCCAGCAGCTTAGGGGCAGGGGGGCAGACCCAGTACTTC.

The chain recombines TRBV28 with TRBJ1-5, with D maybe TRBD1 (6 bases). This CDR3 spans 14 amino acids. Trimming removed 5 bases from V and 7 bases from J, with 15 bases in between. Germline CDR1 is MDHEN and CDR2 is SYDVKM. The CDR3: CASSIQGYTQPQHF. The CDR3, as DNA: TGTGCCAGCAGTATACAGGGATACACCCAGCCCCAGCATTTT.

V is TRBV19 and J is TRBJ2-2; perhaps TRBD1 as D (6 bases). Trimming cost V 3 bases and J 7 bases, with 9 bases left between them. The length of the CDR3 is 13 residues. Germline CDR1 reads LNHDA; CDR2 reads SQIVND (reference sequence). The CDR3 region has the DNA TGTGCCAGTAGTATGGGGGCGGGCGGGGAGCTGTTTTTT. Encoded protein: CASSMGAGGELFF.

The chain recombines TRBV7-2 with TRBJ1-1; tentative D call: TRBD1 (5 bases). V lost 4 bases, J lost 7 bases, and 13 bases lay in between. CDR1 and CDR2 (germline): SGHTA, FQGNSA. There are 13 residues in the CDR3. This CDR3 is CASSSQGGGEAFF. The CDR3 bases are TGTGCCAGCAGCTCCCAGGGCGGTGGTGAAGCTTTCTTT.

The J gene is TRBJ1-3, the V gene TRBV11-2; D might be TRBD1 (5 bases). The CDR3 totals 14 residues. Trimming left V 5 bases short and J 2 bases short, with 10 bases between. From germline, CDR1 is SGHAT and CDR2 FQNNGV. Here the CDR3 reads CASSGTSAGNTIYF. CDR3 DNA: TGTGCCAGCAGCGGGACTAGCGCTGGAAACACCATATATTTT.

This rearrangement joins TRBV12-5 to TRBJ2-4, with 8 bases aligning to TRBD1. With V trimmed by 4 bases and J by 2 bases, 16 bases remained unmatched. The CDR3 sequence is 19 residues long. CDR1 is LGHNT, CDR2 FRNRAP, per germline. CDR3 sequence (DNA): TGTGCTAGTGGTTGGGAGGCAGGGGGCGAAGTTGGGACCAAAAACATTCAGTACTTC. As protein: CASGWEAGGEVGTKNIQYF. The complete variable domain, with remaining parts taken from reference TRBV12-5 and TRBJ2-4, reads DARVTQTPRHKVTEMGQEVTMRCQPILGHNTVFWYRQTMMQGLELLAYFRNRAPLDDSGMPKDRFSAEMPDATLATLKIQPSEPRDSAVYFCASGWEAGGEVGTKNIQYFGAGTRLSVL.

J is TRBJ1-6 and V is TRBV5-1, with TRBD1 identical over 7 bases. Germline CDR1 is SGHRS and CDR2 is YFSETQ. V shed 6 bases, J shed 7 bases, and the junction held 13 bases outside the gene matches. The CDR3 totals 16 residues. This CDR3 reads CASTTGTATLNSPLHF. CDR3 DNA: TGCGCCAGCACAACCGGGACAGCAACATTAAATTCACCCCTCCACTTT.